Sequencing of this T cell receptor (beta chain) was carried out in a study of T cells in Graves' hyperthyroidism and ophthalmopathy. Study-level results: Blood held most thyroid clonotypes expanded above 0.001 frequency.

Comments on this clonotype: What it recognizes is unknown.

If no ophthalmopathy progression occurred within 18 months, Graves' hyperthyroidism was stable. Investigators excluded patients with uncontrolled infection, other autoimmune disease, pregnancy or lactation. TCR beta CDR3 region amplification was performed from RNA transcripts. A first-round RT-PCR of the TCR CDR3 used the HTBI primer set. Each CDR3 protein is one row after TCRdb ran MiXCR on the multiplex PCR reads. Of roughly 700,000 distinct CDR3 sequences in the sample, about 18% are singletons; the top ten hold 15% to 19%. The V gene's germline CDR1 is MDHEN and CDR2 SYDVKM. CDR3 length: 15 residues. V lost 5 bases and J lost 2; bases outside the gene matches: 6.

The receptor comes from a man aged 50 to 60 with Graves' hyperthyroidism. This rearrangement joins TRBV28 to TRBJ2-7; 10 bases line up with TRBD1. Sequencing was done on a sample of blood. CDR3 sequence (DNA): TGTGCCAGCAGTGGATGGGGACAGGGGCCCTACGAGCAGTACTTC. Translating gives CASSGWGQGPYEQYF.